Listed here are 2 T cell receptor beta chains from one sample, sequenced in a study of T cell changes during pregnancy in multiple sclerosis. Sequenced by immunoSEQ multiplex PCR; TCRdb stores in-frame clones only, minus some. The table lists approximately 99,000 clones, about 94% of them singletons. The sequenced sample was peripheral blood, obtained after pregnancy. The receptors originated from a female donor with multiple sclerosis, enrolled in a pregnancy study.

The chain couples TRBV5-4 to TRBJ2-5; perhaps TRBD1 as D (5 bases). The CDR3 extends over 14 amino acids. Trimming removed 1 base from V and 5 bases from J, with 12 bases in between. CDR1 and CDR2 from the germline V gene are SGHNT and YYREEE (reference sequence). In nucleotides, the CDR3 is TGTGCCAGCAGCTTGATGGTACAGGTCGAGACCCAGTACTTC. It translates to CASSLMVQVETQYF.

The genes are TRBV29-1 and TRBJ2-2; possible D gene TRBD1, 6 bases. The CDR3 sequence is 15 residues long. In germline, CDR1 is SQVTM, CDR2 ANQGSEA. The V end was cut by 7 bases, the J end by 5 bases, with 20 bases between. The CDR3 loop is CSAKRLGARTGELFF. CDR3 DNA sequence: TGCAGCGCCAAACGTTTGGGGGCGCGGACCGGGGAGCTGTTTTTT.